The 30 T cell receptor beta chains reported below all come from one sample, sequenced in a study of a mutant IDH1 vaccine in newly diagnosed glioma. These receptors have no identified antigens. Time point in this sample: week 5, during vaccination. The investigators gave 300 ug of mutant IDH1 20-mer peptide in each vaccine dose, together with topical imiquimod. TCRdb's copy holds only in-frame clones and misses some; the assay was immunoSEQ multiplex PCR. The data show approximately 76,000 clones, with over 75% seen just once and about 0.61% held by the top ten. Specimen: PBMCs, collected from a glioma patient whose treatment included an IDH1 peptide vaccine. Receptors were obtained from a woman aged 50 to 60 with glioma.

The chain couples TRBV5-1 to TRBJ1-3; no clear D gene. Germline lookup yields CDR1 SGHRS and CDR2 YFSETQ. The CDR3 contains 13 residues. V lost 1 base, J lost 1 base, and 3 bases lay in between. In nucleotides, the CDR3 is TGCGCCAGCAGCTTGCCTTCTGGAAACACCATATATTTT. Its protein product is CASSLPSGNTIYF. Drawing the rest from reference TRBV5-1 and TRBJ1-3, the complete variable domain is KAGVTQTPRYLIKTRGQQVTLSCSPISGHRSVSWYQQTPGQGLQFLFEYFSETQRNKGNFPGRFSGRQFSNSRSEMNVSTLELGDSALYLCASSLPSGNTIYFGEGSWLTVV.

The sample holds one count of this clone. V gene TRBV7-9 combines with J gene TRBJ1-1, with 9 bases that match TRBD1. Trimming removed 5 bases from V and 8 bases from J; junction bases left unmatched: 9. This CDR3 has 14 residues. The germline V gene has CDR1 SEHNR and CDR2 FQNEAQ (reference sequence). The CDR3 spells CASSRTGTGFEAFF. The CDR3 region has the DNA TGTGCCAGCAGCAGAACTGGGACAGGGTTCGAAGCTTTCTTT. The full variable domain, its missing parts supplied by reference TRBV7-9 and TRBJ1-1, is DTGVSQNPRHKITKRGQNVTFRCDPISEHNRLYWYRQTLGQGPEFLTYFQNEAQLEKSRLLSDRFSAERPKGSFSTLEIQRTEQGDSAMYLCASSRTGTGFEAFFGQGTRLTVV.

J is TRBJ2-7 and V is TRBV5-6; D not resolved. The CDR3 loop spans 12 amino acids. CDR1 and CDR2 from the germline V gene are SGHDT and YYEEEE. Between the trimmed V and J ends, which lost 0 bases and 4 bases, there was a span of 5 bases. The CDR3 loop reads CASSLGRYEQYF. CDR3 in DNA: TGTGCCAGCAGCTTGGGACGTTACGAGCAGTACTTC.

This clone was found once. The chain carries TRBV2 and TRBJ1-6; 8 positions match TRBD1. This CDR3 is built from 13 residues. J gave up 8 bases and V 4 bases, and 1 base lay outside the gene matches. Germline CDR1 SNHLY, CDR2 FYNNEI. CDR3 sequence: CASSGTGYSPLHF. The CDR3 coding sequence is TGTGCCAGCAGTGGGACAGGGTATTCACCCCTCCACTTT.

This sequence joins TRBV7-2 and TRBJ2-3; 13 bases map to TRBD2. CDR1 SGHTA and CDR2 FQGNSA come from the germline V gene. V was pared by 5 bases and J by 5 bases, with 7 bases of the junction left unmatched. CDR3 length equals 16 residues. This CDR3 reads CASSNEGLAGQDTQYF. The CDR3 nucleotides are TGTGCCAGCAGCAACGAGGGACTAGCGGGGCAAGATACGCAGTATTTT.

CDR3 sequence reads: CASSDYPPGLAGTEQFF. The CDR3 region has the DNA TGTGCCAGCAGCGATTACCCACCGGGACTAGCGGGAACTGAGCAGTTCTTC. This chain connects TRBV7-2 to TRBJ2-1; 13 positions match TRBD2. The CDR3 runs 17 residues. CDR1 is SGHTA and CDR2 is FQGNSA in the germline V gene. V gave up 5 bases and J gave up 9 bases; unmatched junction bases: 13.

V is TRBV5-1 and J is TRBJ2-1; TRBD2 matches at 15 bases. Looked up from germline, CDR1 is SGHRS and CDR2 is YFSETQ. This CDR3 contains 21 residues. V was clipped by 4 bases and J by 6 bases; unmatched bases: 20. The DNA for the CDR3 is TGCGCCAGCAGCACCCCGAGGGGGACTAGCGGGAGGCTCCCGGGATCCAATGAGCAGTTCTTC. Residues: CASSTPRGTSGRLPGSNEQFF. The full variable domain, rest sourced from reference TRBV5-1 and TRBJ2-1, is KAGVTQTPRYLIKTRGQQVTLSCSPISGHRSVSWYQQTPGQGLQFLFEYFSETQRNKGNFPGRFSGRQFSNSRSEMNVSTLELGDSALYLCASSTPRGTSGRLPGSNEQFFGPGTRLTVL.

The V and J genes are TRBV1 and TRBJ1-4; no DNA check was done on the table's D call, TRBD1. TRBV1 is flagged as a pseudogene. The CDR3 length is 14 residues. The CDR3 protein is CTSSHRDRLGKLFF. In DNA, the CDR3 is TGCACCAGCAGCCACAGGGATAGGTTGGGAAAACTGTTTTTT.

This chain joins TRBV27 and TRBJ2-7, with a tentative D call TRBD1 (6 bases). CDR1 MNHEY and CDR2 SMNVEV come from the germline V gene (reference sequence). The germline V and J ends were trimmed by 2 bases and 5 bases, with 13 bases remaining between them. The CDR3 consists of 14 residues. This chain's CDR3 is CASSLRTVSDEQYF. DNA of the CDR3: TGTGCCAGCAGTTTACGGACAGTATCGGACGAGCAGTACTTC.

The genes are TRBV11-2 and TRBJ2-2; D uncertain. V lost 1 base to trimming and J lost 4 bases, with 13 bases between them. This CDR3 has 16 residues. Per the germline V gene, CDR1 is SGHAT and CDR2 is FQNNGV. CDR3 protein: CASSLAFIATTGELFF. CDR3 sequence (DNA): TGTGCCAGCAGCTTAGCCTTTATAGCTACCACCGGGGAGCTGTTTTTT.

The chain recombines TRBV2 with TRBJ1-2; 9 bases fit TRBD1. Germline loops: CDR1 SNHLY, CDR2 FYNNEI. Trimming at V came to 7 bases and at J to 6 bases, leaving 3 bases not matched to a gene. This CDR3 is 12 amino acids long. The CDR3 loop is CASKRTGDGYTF. The CDR3 nucleotides read TGTGCCAGCAAGCGGACAGGGGATGGCTACACCTTC.

The V call is TRBV28, the J call TRBJ1-2; 9 bases match TRBD1. The CDR3 has 15 residues. Germline V CDR1 and CDR2: MDHEN, SYDVKM. With V trimmed by 6 bases and J by 4 bases, 9 bases remained unmatched. CDR3 loop: CASRSRDRVVYGYTF. The CDR3 nucleotides are TGTGCCAGCAGAAGCCGGGACAGGGTTGTCTATGGCTACACCTTC.

The chain joins TRBV5-5 to TRBJ2-3; 9 bases match TRBD2. Germline lookup yields CDR1 SGHKS and CDR2 YYEKEE (reference sequence). V dropped 4 bases and J dropped 6; count of bases not matched to a gene: 12. The CDR3 loop spans 16 amino acids. The CDR3 here is CASSLGLAQGGDTQYF. CDR3 sequence (DNA): TGTGCCAGCAGCCTCGGACTAGCGCAGGGAGGTGATACGCAGTATTTT.

This chain uses TRBV29-1 with TRBJ2-3; D remains ambiguous. Germline CDR1 is SQVTM and CDR2 is ANQGSEA. The CDR3 sequence is 14 residues long. The ends were cut back, 1 base at V and 2 bases at J, with 10 bases in the middle. The CDR3 spells CSVEGGHTTDTQYF. The CDR3 nucleotides read TGCAGCGTTGAAGGGGGTCATACCACAGATACGCAGTATTTT.

The chain couples TRBV15 to TRBJ1-3; D not certain. The germline V and J ends were trimmed by 1 base and 3 bases, with 7 bases remaining between them. Germline V gene sequence: CDR1 LNHNV, CDR2 YYDKDF (reference sequence). The CDR3 contains 14 residues. CDR3 residues: CATSRAGGGNTIYF. The CDR3 nucleotides read TGTGCCACCAGCAGAGCAGGAGGTGGAAACACCATATATTTT.

The CDR3: CASSVAGAGGVGTDTQYF. The CDR3 coding sequence is TGTGCCAGCAGCGTAGCAGGGGCAGGTGGGGTGGGCACAGATACGCAGTATTTT. This sequence joins TRBV9 and TRBJ2-3, with a tentative D call TRBD1 (6 bases). This CDR3 has 18 residues. Germline lookup yields CDR1 SGDLS and CDR2 YYNGEE. V shed 0 bases and J shed 1 base, with 18 bases lying between them.

The chain links TRBV18 to TRBJ1-2; D possibly corresponds to TRBD1 (6 bases). V was cut by 6 bases and J by 6 bases, with 17 bases left in between. The CDR3 extends over 14 amino acids. Germline V CDR1 and CDR2: KGHSH, LQKENI. In DNA, the CDR3 is TGTGCCAGCTCGCAATCGCAGGGGCCGGATGGCTACACCTTC. Encoded protein: CASSQSQGPDGYTF.

This chain uses TRBV12-5 with TRBJ2-1; 9 bases are a match to TRBD1. The CDR3 is made up of 15 amino acids. Germline V gene sequence: CDR1 LGHNT, CDR2 FRNRAP. J gave up 8 bases and V 6 bases, and 11 bases lay outside the gene matches. The CDR3 DNA sequence: TGTGCTAGTGGCTCCCAGGGACAGGGTATCGATGAGCAGTTCTTC. It specifies CASGSQGQGIDEQFF.

This chain uses TRBV18 with TRBJ2-7, with D possibly TRBD2 on 6 matching bases. V lost 8 bases, J lost 4 bases, and 12 bases lay in between. CDR1 KGHSH and CDR2 LQKENI come from the germline V gene. There are 12 residues in the CDR3. CDR3 sequence: CASRLGPYEQYF. In DNA, the CDR3 is TGTGCCAGCCGACTAGGGCCTTACGAGCAGTACTTC.

The V and J genes are TRBV29-1 and TRBJ1-3; 7 nucleotides match TRBD1. Germline loops: CDR1 SQVTM, CDR2 ANQGSEA. This CDR3 is built from 15 residues. Trimming took 7 bases from V and 4 from J; bases not matched to a gene: 13. The CDR3 DNA is TGCAGCGCCCGGGACAGCTTTAATCTCGGAAACACCATATATTTT. Protein product: CSARDSFNLGNTIYF.

V and J are TRBV29-1 and TRBJ2-7; the D gene is possibly TRBD2 (6 bases). Germline V CDR1 and CDR2: SQVTM, ANQGSEA. V shed 6 bases and J shed 5 bases, with 11 bases lying between them. The CDR3 runs 11 residues. As DNA, the CDR3 is TGCAGCGTCGAGGGAGGCCACGAGCAGTACTTC. Its protein product is CSVEGGHEQYF.

A word on this clone: Additional DNA sequences in this sample encode the identical CDR3. The rearrangement joins TRBV4-1 to TRBJ2-7; TRBD2 matches 13 bases. V shed 1 base, J shed 4 bases, and the junction held 1 base outside the gene matches. The germline gives CDR1 MGHRA, CDR2 YSYEKL. The CDR3 totals 15 residues. The CDR3 loop reads CASSQGLAGGYEQYF. The CDR3 region has the DNA TGCGCCAGCAGCCAAGGACTAGCGGGAGGTTACGAGCAGTACTTC.

This chain connects TRBV5-1 to TRBJ1-6; 10 positions agree with TRBD1. The J segment lost 7 bases and the V segment lost 4 bases, leaving 2 bases of the junction unmatched. CDR1 and CDR2 from the germline V gene are SGHRS and YFSETQ. CDR3 length equals 14 residues. The CDR3 is CASSPGQGNSPLHF. CDR3 coding DNA: TGCGCCAGCAGCCCGGGACAGGGGAATTCACCCCTCCACTTT.

This clone has a single count. The chain links TRBV4-1 to TRBJ2-1; a weak D match, TRBD2 (6 bases). CDR1 and CDR2 (germline): MGHRA, YSYEKL. Trimming stripped 3 bases from V and 1 base from J, with 19 bases between. The CDR3 contains 18 residues. The CDR3, as DNA: TGCGCCAGCAGCCATGTCGGGAGTTACCCTCCTTCCTACAATGAGCAGTTCTTC. Its protein is CASSHVGSYPPSYNEQFF.

The chain joins TRBV29-1 to TRBJ2-3; 15 nucleotides agree with TRBD2. This CDR3 is 15 amino acids long. The V and J ends lost 5 bases and 6 bases, in that order; junction bases with no gene match: 6. In germline, CDR1 is SQVTM, CDR2 ANQGSEA. CDR3 region: CSVPGLAGGWDTQYF. Written as DNA, the CDR3 is TGCAGCGTTCCCGGACTAGCGGGAGGGTGGGATACGCAGTATTTT.

V gene TRBV6-1 combines with J gene TRBJ1-2, with TRBD1 as a possible D gene (5 bases). Trimming removed 2 bases at V and 3 bases at J, with 7 bases between. Germline CDR1 reads MNHNS; CDR2 reads SASEGT. The CDR3 contains 13 residues. This CDR3 reads CASSEHRYYGYTF. The CDR3 DNA sequence: TGTGCCAGCAGTGAACACAGGTACTATGGCTACACCTTC.

As DNA, the CDR3 is TGTGCCAGCATTTCGGCCGGGGAGCTGTTTTTT. Translation gives CASISAGELFF. This rearrangement joins TRBV6-1 to TRBJ2-2, with D unresolved. V was cut by 7 bases and J by 6 bases, with 6 bases left in between. Per the germline V gene, CDR1 is MNHNS and CDR2 is SASEGT. The CDR3 has 11 amino acids.

The gene calls are TRBV19 and TRBJ2-2, with 10 bases aligning to TRBD1. Germline CDR1 and CDR2: LNHDA and SQIVND (reference sequence). V shed 9 bases, J shed 4 bases, and the junction held 11 bases outside the gene matches. The CDR3 is 16 residues long. The DNA of the CDR3 is TGTGCCAGCTCGCGACAGGGGGCGCCTGGCACCGGGGAGCTGTTTTTT. This sequence encodes CASSRQGAPGTGELFF.

The chain carries TRBV2 and TRBJ2-4; D is uncertain. The V end was cut by 3 bases, the J end by 0 bases, with 9 bases between. The CDR3 has 15 amino acids. Germline assignment: CDR1 SNHLY and CDR2 FYNNEI. CDR3 sequence: CASSEFVLAKNIQYF. The CDR3 region has the DNA TGTGCCAGCAGTGAGTTCGTTTTAGCCAAAAACATTCAGTACTTC.

The rearrangement links TRBV27 to TRBJ1-1; unclear D gene. CDR1 and CDR2 (germline): MNHEY, SMNVEV (reference sequence). Deletions cut 2 bases from V and 1 base from J, with 5 bases between. The CDR3 loop spans 13 amino acids. The CDR3 DNA is TGTGCCAGCAGTTTAGGGAGGAACACTGAAGCTTTCTTT. Amino acid sequence: CASSLGRNTEAFF.